The sequence of this T cell receptor (beta chain) was determined in a study of control samples from healthy donors and cancer patients. The germline gives CDR1 SGHRS, CDR2 YFSETQ. The CDR3 covers 15 residues. V gave up 4 bases and J gave up 4 bases, with 18 bases separating them. The repertoire was sequenced with immunoSEQ multiplex PCR; TCRdb's copy has only in-frame clones and lacks some. The sample carries just under 65,000 clones, around 85% recorded once. This chain connects TRBV5-1 to TRBJ2-7; D may be TRBD1 or TRBD2 (5 bases each). The source is a man aged 35 to 55 in good health. The sample taken for sequencing was blood. CDR3 in DNA: TGCGCCAGCAGCCTCCAGGGAGATGGGGATTACGAGCAGTACTTC. Translation gives CASSLQGDGDYEQYF.